One and the same sample provided the 15 T cell receptor beta chains below, sequenced in a study of shared clonotypes between healthy human individuals. Positive CCR7 selection of CD45RO-negative cells yielded the naive CD8 cells, and terminally differentiated effector memory CD45RA+ cells were excluded. TCRdb's table, derived via immunoSEQ multiplex PCR, lists solely in-frame clones and lacks some. The repertoire consists of some 2.1 million clones, with over 85% occurring once and the leading ten covering around 1.7%. Sequenced material: naive CD8+ T cells from PBMCs. The source is a man aged 18 to 30 in good health. Some clones in this sample may be carry-over from other donors' samples.

The rearrangement links TRBV7-9 to TRBJ2-7; 13 bases map to TRBD2. The CDR3 consists of 16 residues. The junction had 8 bases not matched to a gene; V was cut back by 5 bases and J by 4 bases. The germline gives CDR1 SEHNR, CDR2 FQNEAQ (reference sequence). CDR3 coding DNA: TGTGCCAGCAGCACGTGGACTAGCGGGAGTATATACGAGCAGTACTTC. Translating it yields CASSTWTSGSIYEQYF.

The chain combines TRBV28 with TRBJ2-7; 8 bases fit TRBD2. Germline V gene sequence: CDR1 MDHEN, CDR2 SYDVKM. With 5 bases clipped from V and 5 bases from J, the junction kept 5 bases outside the gene matches. The CDR3 is 13 amino acids. The CDR3 DNA follows: TGTGCCAGCAGTCCCGGGAGGGTGAACGAGCAGTACTTC. Its protein is CASSPGRVNEQYF.

The chain uses TRBV5-1 and TRBJ1-1, with unresolved D. The V end lost 3 bases, the J end lost 4 bases, and 19 bases lay between the germline ends. This CDR3 has 16 amino acids. Germline CDR1 reads SGHRS; CDR2 reads YFSETQ. In nucleotides, the CDR3 is TGCGCCAGCAGCTGGGGTAATCGAGAAAAATTCACTGAAGCTTTCTTT. Protein: CASSWGNREKFTEAFF.

The CDR3, as DNA: TGTGCCAGCAGCGTAGTGACAGGGAGACGCAATGAGCAGTTCTTC. It is translated as CASSVVTGRRNEQFF. The chain carries TRBV9 and TRBJ2-1, with 7 bases matching TRBD1. The CDR3 runs 15 residues. Germline V gene lookup returns CDR1 SGDLS and CDR2 YYNGEE. With V trimmed by 0 bases and J by 6 bases, 6 bases remained unmatched.

The chain carries TRBV7-6 and TRBJ2-1, with 14 bases matching TRBD2. CDR1 and CDR2 from the germline V gene are SGHVS and FNYEAQ. Unmatched junction bases numbered 2, after V lost 3 bases and J lost 7 bases. The CDR3 has 15 residues. The CDR3 DNA reads TGTGCCAGCAGCTTCCGACTAGCGGGGGGGAATGAGCAGTTCTTC. Protein product: CASSFRLAGGNEQFF.

V and J are TRBV2 and TRBJ2-7; D may be TRBD2 (5 bases). V lost 7 bases to trimming and J lost 3 bases, with 7 bases between them. Germline V gene data show CDR1 as SNHLY and CDR2 as FYNNEI. The CDR3 extends over 11 amino acids. CDR3 in amino acids: CASIGDYEQYF. CDR3 sequence (DNA): TGTGCCAGCATCGGGGACTACGAGCAGTACTTC.

The chain employs TRBV2 and TRBJ1-5; TRBD1 might be the D (6 bases). This CDR3 is 14 amino acids long. V lost 3 bases and J 5 bases, leaving 11 bases between the germline ends. Per germline, CDR1 SNHLY and CDR2 FYNNEI. CDR3 protein: CASSDRGAHQPQHF. The CDR3 DNA reads as TGTGCCAGCAGTGACCGGGGGGCGCATCAGCCCCAGCATTTT.

To note about this clone: This same CDR3 is encoded by further DNA sequences in the sample. This chain uses TRBV27 with TRBJ2-1; 7 bases agree with TRBD1. J gave up 6 bases and V 2 bases, and 4 bases lay outside the gene matches. There are 14 residues in the CDR3. Germline CDR1 is MNHEY and CDR2 is SMNVEV (reference sequence). The CDR3 reads CASSLRGLGNEQFF. The CDR3 DNA sequence: TGTGCCAGCAGTTTAAGGGGGCTTGGCAATGAGCAGTTCTTC.

This chain uses TRBV6-5 with TRBJ1-1; maybe TRBD1 (5 bases). Germline assignment: CDR1 MNHEY and CDR2 SVGAGI. The CDR3 has 13 residues. Trimming cost V 2 bases and J 5 bases, with 9 bases left between them. The CDR3 region has the DNA TGTGCCAGCAGTTACGGGGGGAAAACTGAAGCTTTCTTT. Translated, it gives CASSYGGKTEAFF.

The chain links TRBV19 to TRBJ1-1; D is undetermined. This CDR3 spans 15 amino acids. Germline assignment: CDR1 LNHDA and CDR2 SQIVND (reference sequence). V was pared by 3 bases and J by 5 bases, with 16 bases between. This CDR3 is CASSMISLVETEAFF. DNA for the CDR3: TGTGCCAGTAGTATGATCTCGCTTGTAGAAACTGAAGCTTTCTTT.

The chain links TRBV6-5 to TRBJ2-3; no definite D call. The CDR3 is 13 amino acids. Per germline, CDR1 MNHEY and CDR2 SVGAGI. The ends were cut back, 7 bases at V and 2 bases at J, with 10 bases in the middle. CDR3: CASTPPNTDTQYF. In nucleotides, the CDR3 is TGTGCCAGCACCCCCCCCAACACAGATACGCAGTATTTT.

The chain combines TRBV5-1 with TRBJ1-2; the D gene is possibly TRBD1 (5 bases). This CDR3 has 13 residues. Germline CDR1 is SGHRS and CDR2 is YFSETQ. V was trimmed by 5 bases and J by 4 bases, leaving 12 bases between them. DNA for the CDR3: TGCGCCAGCAGATCTACGGGGACCTATGGCTACACCTTC. It encodes CASRSTGTYGYTF.

On this clone: This CDR3 is also generated by other DNA sequences in the sample. The chain couples TRBV9 to TRBJ1-1; D call uncertain. Germline values: CDR1 SGDLS, CDR2 YYNGEE. The CDR3 contains 14 residues. With 0 bases removed from V and 1 base from J, the gap between germline ends came to 7 bases. The CDR3 here is CASSVVGGNTEAFF. Here the CDR3 DNA reads TGTGCCAGCAGCGTAGTTGGAGGGAACACTGAAGCTTTCTTT.

V and J are TRBV6-5 and TRBJ2-1; D is possibly TRBD2 (6 bases). The CDR3 is 13 amino acids. Deletions cut 7 bases from V and 5 bases from J, with 12 bases between. Per the germline V gene, CDR1 is MNHEY and CDR2 is SVGAGI. The CDR3: CASTSGVHNEQFF. For the CDR3, the DNA is TGTGCCAGCACTTCGGGAGTCCACAATGAGCAGTTCTTC.

The V and J genes are TRBV7-3 and TRBJ2-7; the D gene is possibly TRBD1 (6 bases). This CDR3 contains 13 residues. Deletions cut 5 bases from V and 3 bases from J, with 11 bases between. Germline CDR1 reads SGHTA; CDR2 reads FQGTGA. The CDR3 loop reads CASSPPDSYEQYF. The CDR3 bases are TGTGCCAGCAGCCCCCCGGACAGCTACGAGCAGTACTTC.